Listed here is a single T cell receptor beta chain. At the DNA level, this CDR3 is encoded by other sequences in the same sample as well. This sample is part of a study of PD-L1 blockade in urothelial cancer. As for the study in general: The study recovered a median of roughly 140,000 T cells per blood sample.

Sample time point: peripheral blood 6 weeks after treatment start. TCRdb keeps only in-frame clones here, not all; method: immunoSEQ multiplex PCR. The data show 95,000 to 150,000 clones, roughly 82% seen once. CDR3 size: 16 residues. J gave up 2 bases and V 3 bases, and 0 bases lay outside the gene matches. Germline assignment: CDR1 MDHEN and CDR2 SYDVKM. The receptor was isolated from a man between 50 and 59 years old with urothelial cancer. V usage is TRBV28 and J usage is TRBJ2-5; 16 bases fit TRBD2. The input for sequencing was PBMCs, taken around atezolizumab (anti-PD-L1) treatment. The CDR3 loop is CASSLGLAGGQETQYF. CDR3 in DNA: TGTGCCAGCAGTTTGGGACTAGCGGGAGGGCAAGAGACCCAGTACTTC.